This TCR beta chain was recovered during a study of T-cell memory formation after mild COVID-19. This clonotype was seen more than once but under ten times. Trimming removed 4 bases from V and 9 bases from J; junction bases left unmatched: 11. Per germline, CDR1 SGHAT and CDR2 FQNNGV. This CDR3 has 14 residues. Using its own MiXCR run on the 5' RACE reads, TCRdb lists one record per CDR3 protein. The table records some 340,000 distinct CDR3 sequences, under 15% of them present only once. The rearrangement links TRBV11-2 to TRBJ1-2; 7 bases agree with TRBD1. Sequenced material: PBMCs or a T cell subset sorted from them (not recorded which). This clonotype was obtained from a young man who had mild COVID-19 (a few samples of this study predate the infection). Cell type and time point are not known. CDR3 nucleotides: TGTGCCAGCAGCTCCAGACAGGGAGGTTTTCGCTACACCTTC. This translates into CASSSRQGGFRYTF.